The present T cell receptor (beta chain) was sequenced within a study of control samples from healthy donors and cancer patients. TCRdb's copy holds only in-frame clones and misses some; the assay was immunoSEQ multiplex PCR. The sample consists of 150,000 or so clones, 80% to 95% of them appearing once. Trimming shortened V by 6 bases and J by 7 bases, and 12 bases separated the two germline ends. This CDR3 has 12 residues. Sequenced sample: blood. This chain links TRBV12-3 or TRBV12-4 with TRBJ1-1, with D maybe TRBD1 (6 bases). The clonotype originates from a man aged 18 to 29 in good health. The CDR3 reads CASRPDRLEAFF. The CDR3 nucleotides are TGTGCCAGCAGACCGGACAGACTTGAAGCTTTCTTT.